A single sample is the source of the 32 T cell receptor beta chains below, sequenced in a study of T cell repertoires in cytomegalovirus infection. MiXCR, applied by TCRdb to the reads, yields one record per CDR3 protein. The sample contains around 190,000 distinct CDR3 sequences, about 15% of which appear only once. The sample consisted of PBMCs. These receptors were collected from a human donor in good health (CMV status not recorded). Some clones in this sample may be carry-over from other donors' samples.

The rearrangement links TRBV18 to TRBJ2-7, with a possible D match to TRBD1 (6 bases). CDR1 KGHSH and CDR2 LQKENI come from the germline V gene. CDR3 length: 14 residues. Trimming pared 4 bases from V and 0 bases from J, leaving 10 bases between. The DNA of the CDR3 is TGTGCCAGCTCACTACGGGACACCTCCTACGAGCAGTACTTC. Its translation: CASSLRDTSYEQYF.

This clonotype was counted many times. The J gene is TRBJ2-5, the V gene TRBV7-2; tentative D call: TRBD1 (5 bases). CDR1 and CDR2 (germline): SGHTA, FQGNSA. The CDR3 sequence is 12 residues long. V was clipped by 5 bases and J by 5 bases, with 9 bases between them. The CDR3 sequence is CASSPGAETQYF. The DNA for the CDR3 is TGTGCCAGCAGCCCTGGGGCGGAGACCCAGTACTTC.

This clonotype was seen repeatedly, ten times or more. The CDR3 bases are TGTGCCAGCAGCTCTCAACTGAGGAGGGAGACCCAGTACTTC. Translated, it gives CASSSQLRRETQYF. The V and J genes are TRBV7-2 and TRBJ2-5; D is possibly TRBD2 (5 bases). CDR3 length equals 14 residues. Trimming stripped 4 bases from V and 5 bases from J, with 14 bases between. Per germline, CDR1 SGHTA and CDR2 FQGNSA.

The CDR3 reads CASAPGNHGYTF. The DNA of the CDR3 is TGTGCCAGCGCACCAGGGAATCATGGCTACACCTTC. This chain joins TRBV5-5 and TRBJ1-2; possibly TRBD1 for D (5 bases). CDR3 length equals 12 residues. The germline CDR1 and CDR2 sequences are SGHKS and YYEKEE (reference sequence). The germline V and J ends were trimmed by 7 bases and 6 bases, with 13 bases remaining between them.

J is TRBJ1-1 and V is TRBV2; TRBD1 matches 7 bases. J was trimmed by 6 bases and V by 4 bases; bases with no gene match: 5. The CDR3 spans 13 residues. Germline CDR1 SNHLY, CDR2 FYNNEI. CDR3 region: CASSVGGGSEAFF. DNA of the CDR3: TGTGCCAGCAGTGTGGGAGGGGGCTCTGAAGCTTTCTTT.

This clonotype was counted a few times. This chain uses TRBV9 with TRBJ2-3, with D perhaps TRBD2 (6 bases). Germline CDR1 SGDLS, CDR2 YYNGEE. CDR3 length: 15 amino acids. V was cut by 0 bases and J by 1 base, with 9 bases left in between. In nucleotides, the CDR3 is TGTGCCAGCAGCGTAGTCGGCGGGGGCACAGATACGCAGTATTTT. It is translated as CASSVVGGGTDTQYF.

The chain employs TRBV12-3 or TRBV12-4 and TRBJ1-2, with D perhaps matching TRBD1 (6 bases). This CDR3 contains 15 residues. V lost 6 bases and J 5 bases, leaving 19 bases between the germline ends. The CDR3 nucleotides read TGTGCCAGCAGCCCCTGGAGGGGGGCGTATTATGGCTACACCTTC. Translated, it gives CASSPWRGAYYGYTF.

In its sample, this clonotype was seen once. The rearrangement links TRBV6-4 to TRBJ2-3; D call uncertain. CDR3 length equals 15 residues. Germline CDR1 MRHNA, CDR2 SNTAGT. Trimming left V 5 bases short and J 0 bases short, with 12 bases between. The CDR3 loop is CASSKSLSSTDTQYF. CDR3 in DNA: TGTGCCAGCAGTAAAAGTCTTTCTAGCACAGATACGCAGTATTTT.

This clonotype turned up a few times. The rearrangement joins TRBV7-8 to TRBJ2-7; D is unclear. V lost 1 base to trimming and J lost 0 bases, with 7 bases between them. The germline gives CDR1 SGHVS, CDR2 FQNEAQ. This CDR3 has 14 amino acids. The DNA for the CDR3 is TGTGCCAGCAGCTTAGACCTCAGCTCCTACGAGCAGTACTTC. Its translation: CASSLDLSSYEQYF.

A few counts support this clonotype. J is TRBJ1-2 and V is TRBV7-9; no clear D. The CDR3 contains 15 residues. From germline, CDR1 is SEHNR and CDR2 FQNEAQ (reference sequence). The V end lost 0 bases, the J end lost 0 bases, and 8 bases lay between the germline ends. The CDR3 is CASSLARETNYGYTF. In DNA, the CDR3 is TGTGCCAGCAGCTTAGCAAGGGAAACTAACTATGGCTACACCTTC.

With regard to this clonotype: Sequence at one end of the junction differs from germline and may be a read error. This chain links TRBV10-3 with TRBJ1-5; no reliable D call. Looked up from germline, CDR1 is ENHRY and CDR2 is SYGVKD. The CDR3 totals 14 residues. This CDR3 is CAISEKESNQSQHF. The CDR3 DNA follows: TGTGCCATCAGTGAGAAGGAAAGCAATCAGTCCCAGCATTTT.

Ten or more counts support this clonotype. The chain is built from TRBV28 and TRBJ2-7, with D possibly being TRBD1 (5 bases). V was shortened by 4 bases and J by 2 bases, with 18 bases between the two germline ends. Germline assignment: CDR1 MDHEN and CDR2 SYDVKM. The CDR3 totals 16 residues. CDR3 protein: CASSSTGAPLTYEQYF. CDR3 sequence (DNA): TGTGCCAGCAGTTCCACTGGGGCCCCCCTTACCTACGAGCAGTACTTC.

In its sample, this clonotype was seen many times. The chain is built from TRBV12-3 or TRBV12-4 and TRBJ2-5, with D perhaps TRBD1 (5 bases). The CDR3 loop spans 14 amino acids. V was shortened by 8 bases and J by 1 base, with 14 bases between the two germline ends. The CDR3, as DNA: TGTGCCAGCTCTCAGAGAAGGGGCCAAGAGACCCAGTACTTC. It specifies CASSQRRGQETQYF.

This clonotype was detected many times. The J gene is TRBJ1-5, the V gene TRBV12-3 or TRBV12-4, with 8 bases identical to TRBD1. This CDR3 is 15 amino acids long. V trimming: 6 bases; J trimming: 9 bases; junction bases outside the gene matches: 13. Written as DNA, the CDR3 is TGTGCCAGCAGCAACCCCGGGACAGGAAAACGGCCCCAGCATTTT. Its protein product is CASSNPGTGKRPQHF.

The V and J genes are TRBV6-6 and TRBJ1-1; maybe TRBD1 (6 bases). The V end was cut by 10 bases, the J end by 1 base, with 10 bases between. CDR3 length: 12 residues. CDR1 and CDR2 from the germline V gene are MNHNY and SVGAGI (reference sequence). The CDR3 coding sequence is TGTGCCAAGGGGGGGAAGAACACTGAAGCTTTCTTT. This encodes CAKGGKNTEAFF.

This clonotype occurred many times. The chain links TRBV19 to TRBJ1-5; possibly TRBD1 for D (6 bases). The CDR3 is made up of 15 amino acids. CDR1 and CDR2 (germline): LNHDA, SQIVND (reference sequence). Trimming stripped 3 bases from V and 4 bases from J, with 13 bases between. The CDR3 DNA reads TGTGCCAGTAGTATCCAGACAGGCCCGAATCAGCCCCAGCATTTT. Its protein product is CASSIQTGPNQPQHF.

The chain links TRBV6-5 to TRBJ1-2; no reliable D call. Germline loops: CDR1 MNHEY, CDR2 SVGAGI. This CDR3 comprises 13 residues. The V and J ends lost 3 bases and 7 bases respectively, with 12 bases between them. The CDR3 reads CASSYKVELGYTF. The CDR3 bases are TGTGCCAGCAGTTATAAGGTTGAACTTGGCTACACCTTC.

This clonotype was seen a handful of times. The chain combines TRBV2 with TRBJ2-7, with D perhaps assigned TRBD1 or TRBD2 (5 bases each). The CDR3 consists of 12 residues. The germline gives CDR1 SNHLY, CDR2 FYNNEI. The V end was cut by 2 bases, the J end by 5 bases, with 7 bases between. The CDR3 region has the DNA TGTGCCAGCAGTGAATGGGGGAACGAGCAGTACTTC. As protein: CASSEWGNEQYF.

The chain is built from TRBV10-3 and TRBJ2-3; 7 bases fit TRBD2. Germline V lookup: CDR1 ENHRY, CDR2 SYGVKD. V lost 2 bases and J lost 6; bases outside the gene matches: 11. This CDR3 spans 16 amino acids. Written as DNA, the CDR3 is TGTGCCATCAGTGAGAATGGGAGACTAGCAGGCGATACGCAGTATTTT. Protein sequence: CAISENGRLAGDTQYF.

The J gene is TRBJ2-7, the V gene TRBV29-1; the D gene is possibly TRBD1 (5 bases). Trimming took off 0 bases at V and 3 bases at J, with 9 bases between the two ends. CDR1 and CDR2 (germline): SQVTM, ANQGSEA. The CDR3 runs to 13 residues. The DNA for the CDR3 is TGCAGCGTTGAAGACAGGGTCGGCTACGAGCAGTACTTC. Its protein product is CSVEDRVGYEQYF.

J is TRBJ2-2 and V is TRBV18, with D tentatively TRBD2 (6 bases). The CDR3 consists of 15 residues. CDR1 is KGHSH and CDR2 is LQKENI in the germline V gene. V lost 0 bases to trimming and J lost 7 bases, with 12 bases between them. The CDR3: CASSPPGGDGGELFF. CDR3 in DNA: TGTGCCAGCTCACCACCCGGGGGTGATGGCGGGGAGCTGTTTTTT.

This clonotype occurred many times. This CDR3 is CASKVGENTEAFF. CDR3 DNA: TGTGCCAGCAAAGTCGGGGAGAACACTGAAGCTTTCTTT. The genes are TRBV14 and TRBJ1-1, with D uncertain. CDR1 is SGHDN, CDR2 FVKESK, per germline. CDR3 length: 13 amino acids. The V gene lost 7 bases and the J gene lost 1 base, with 10 bases spanning the gap.

This clonotype was seen ten or more times. The chain employs TRBV7-9 and TRBJ1-2; D possibly corresponds to TRBD1 (5 bases). CDR3 size: 12 residues. V lost 11 bases and J lost 4, with 14 bases in between. CDR1 is SEHNR, CDR2 FQNEAQ, per germline (reference sequence). The CDR3 nucleotides read TGTGCCCACGGGGGAAAGGGCTATGGCTACACCTTC. This encodes CAHGGKGYGYTF.

This clonotype was seen ten or more times. The rearrangement links TRBV20-1 to TRBJ2-7; 8 bases map to TRBD1. This CDR3 has 17 amino acids. From germline, CDR1 is DFQATT and CDR2 SNEGSKA (reference sequence). The J segment lost 2 bases and the V segment lost 0 bases, leaving 12 bases of the junction unmatched. The CDR3 nucleotides read TGCAGTGCTAGAGATCCCACTGGACAGGGAAAACCCTACGAGCAGTACTTC. Protein product: CSARDPTGQGKPYEQYF.

This chain joins TRBV12-3 or TRBV12-4 and TRBJ2-3, with D perhaps TRBD1 (5 bases). This CDR3 spans 13 amino acids. The germline V and J ends were trimmed by 7 bases and 8 bases, with 16 bases remaining between them. CDR3 DNA sequence: TGTGCCAGCATTATTCAAGGGGTACCTACGCAGTATTTT. Translation: CASIIQGVPTQYF.

Ten or more counts support this clonotype. The chain uses TRBV28 and TRBJ1-6; D is possibly TRBD1 (6 bases). The V end lost 7 bases, the J end lost 7 bases, and 14 bases lay between the germline ends. The germline V gene has CDR1 MDHEN and CDR2 SYDVKM. The CDR3 has 14 amino acids. As DNA, the CDR3 is TGTGCCAGCATCAGGGACACCGCGAATTCACCCCTCCACTTT. It encodes CASIRDTANSPLHF.

The chain recombines TRBV14 with TRBJ2-3; 10 bases map to TRBD2. The germline CDR1 and CDR2 sequences are SGHDN and FVKESK. The CDR3 is made up of 17 amino acids. V gave up 0 bases and J gave up 4 bases; unmatched junction bases: 7. DNA for the CDR3: TGTGCCAGCAGCCAAGATTTCAATCTAGCGGGAGCAGATACGCAGTATTTT. The encoded protein is CASSQDFNLAGADTQYF.

The V and J genes are TRBV29-1 and TRBJ2-7, with D perhaps being TRBD1 or TRBD2 (6 bases each). There are 16 residues in the CDR3. Trimming took 1 base from V and 4 from J, leaving 20 bases between them. Germline values: CDR1 SQVTM, CDR2 ANQGSEA. CDR3 DNA sequence: TGCAGCGTTGAAGGATTAGAGGAGGGGGAGGTTTACGAGCAGTACTTC. Protein: CSVEGLEEGEVYEQYF.

This clonotype turned up a few times. The J gene is TRBJ2-5, the V gene TRBV28; TRBD2 agrees at 13 bases. The CDR3 is 21 amino acids. From germline, CDR1 is MDHEN and CDR2 SYDVKM. Trimming removed 6 bases from V and 5 bases from J; junction bases left unmatched: 24. The CDR3: CASRTLILAGGPGVKQETQYF. As DNA, the CDR3 is TGTGCCAGCAGGACCCTAATACTAGCGGGAGGGCCAGGCGTGAAGCAGGAGACCCAGTACTTC.

This clonotype was observed a few times. V gene TRBV11-2 combines with J gene TRBJ1-2; possible D gene TRBD1, 6 bases. The CDR3 runs to 14 residues. The ends were cut back, 4 bases at V and 4 bases at J, with 13 bases in the middle. Germline V CDR1 and CDR2: SGHAT, FQNNGV. CDR3 DNA sequence: TGTGCCAGCAGCTCCTTACAGGGCAGCTATGGCTACACCTTC. It codes for CASSSLQGSYGYTF.

The chain couples TRBV10-3 to TRBJ2-3; 8 positions match TRBD2. CDR1 is ENHRY, CDR2 SYGVKD, per germline. The CDR3 extends over 15 amino acids. V shed 4 bases and J 2 bases; nucleotides not matched to a gene: 5. CDR3 nucleotide sequence: TGTGCCATCAGTGTCGGGGGGGCCCTCACAGATACGCAGTATTTT. It translates to CAISVGGALTDTQYF.

This clonotype was detected only a few times. V usage is TRBV5-1 and J usage is TRBJ1-6, with D maybe TRBD1 (5 bases). The ends were cut back, 0 bases at V and 9 bases at J, with 16 bases in the middle. This CDR3 spans 16 amino acids. CDR1 and CDR2 (germline): SGHRS, YFSETQ. CDR3 sequence reads: CASSLESPGKGSPLHF. Here the CDR3 DNA reads TGCGCCAGCAGCTTGGAGTCTCCAGGGAAGGGTTCACCCCTCCACTTT.